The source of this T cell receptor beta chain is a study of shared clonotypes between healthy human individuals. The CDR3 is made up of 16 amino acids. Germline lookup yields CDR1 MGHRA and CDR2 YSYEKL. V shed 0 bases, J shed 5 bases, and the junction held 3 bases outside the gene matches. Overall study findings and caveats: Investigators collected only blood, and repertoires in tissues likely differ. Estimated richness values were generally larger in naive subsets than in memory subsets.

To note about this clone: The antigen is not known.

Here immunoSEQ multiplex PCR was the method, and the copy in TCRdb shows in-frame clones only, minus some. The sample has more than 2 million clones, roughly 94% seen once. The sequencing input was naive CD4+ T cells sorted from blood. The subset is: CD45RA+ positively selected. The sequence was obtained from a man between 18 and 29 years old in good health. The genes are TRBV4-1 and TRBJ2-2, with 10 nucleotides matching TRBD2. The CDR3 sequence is CASSQEGLASTGELFF. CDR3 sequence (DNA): TGCGCCAGCAGCCAAGAGGGACTAGCGAGTACCGGGGAGCTGTTTTTT.